This TCR beta chain stems from a study of CD8 T cells in Susac syndrome (dated by TCRdb to about 2019). In the study overall: The study used repertoire sequencing to test whether antigen drove CD8+ T cell activation and differentiation in Susac syndrome.

Peripheral blood CD8+ and CD4+ T cells from healthy donors, Susac syndrome patients and multiple sclerosis patients were profiled using high-throughput TCR beta sequencing. The multiple sclerosis controls were treatment-naive patients whose relapsing-remitting disease, either stable or active, fulfilled the revised McDonald criteria. Bulk CD8+ and CD4+ T cells were purified magnetically by negative isolation, whereas CD8+ TEMRA cells were enriched by FACS. Blood was collected in EDTA tubes and processed within 24 hours, with PBMCs isolated through density gradient centrifugation. PBMCs destined for TCR sequencing were cryopreserved in liquid nitrogen and later thawed in a 37 °C water bath. The sorted or isolated CD4+, CD8+ and CD8+ TEMRA cells had a purity of 90% or higher. CDR1 is given as MGHDK and CDR2 as SYGVNS, both from the germline V gene. Reading from cysteine to phenylalanine, the CDR3 counts 13 amino acids. CDR3 DNA only is kept here, 39 bases in frame from base 1. V is shortened by 5 bases, J by 6 bases, and the region joining them spans 11 bases.

Of note for this clonotype: What antigen it recognizes has not been identified. No per-base quality is available; no much larger clone lies one base away.

Here is what the overall study found, with its caveats: The TCR sequencing and HLA analysis was acknowledged to have included a relatively small number of individuals.

RNA was extracted using the RNeasy kit, and 0.5 to 1 microgram was reverse transcribed with random hexamers. The immunoSEQ multiplex PCR assay, covering 54 Vbeta and 13 Jbeta segments, was used to amplify TCR beta CDR3 regions. PCR amplification bias was corrected by using a synthetic template baseline for primer optimization and computational correction. The study's processing was this. Only productive sequences were kept, with reads annotated to V, D and J genes according to IMGT and analyzed in immunoSEQ Analyzer. Clonality was calculated as one minus the Shannon entropy normalized by log2 of the number of productive unique sequences. For each patient and control, public and private clones were evaluated among the 100 most prevalent clones. Clones were defined as Susac-specific if absent from the healthy and MS cohorts, from 1052 published viral clones and from other ImmuneACCESS disease sequences. TCRdb itself trimmed the public reads at Q25 with fastp, ran MiXCR and retained productive beta chains. Each CDR3 protein gets just one entry, which takes the most common genes and DNA from the rows behind it. These V and J calls are TCRdb output, not the study's own analysis. This sample is represented by 110,000 or so distinct CDR3 sequences; 90% to 95% of them were singletons. Approximately 0.093% of the sample belongs to the ten largest clones.

Sequenced: CD4+ T cells from PBMCs. The chain joins TRBV25-1 to TRBJ1-5, with the D gene call left open. The clonotype was recovered from a human donor with multiple sclerosis. In nucleotides, the sequence is TGTGCCAGCAGTTTCGACGGGTTTCAGCCCCAGCATTTT. It translates as CASSFDGFQPQHF.